The 10 T cell receptor beta chains presented below share a single source sample, sequenced in a study of OX40 agonist ivuxolimab in advanced cancers. The table came from immunoSEQ multiplex PCR; TCRdb's copy has only in-frame clones and leaves some out. In the table there are over 85,000 clones, roughly 90% of which are singletons. The specimen was CD4+ or CD8+ T cells sorted from blood, collected in a trial of the OX40 agonist ivuxolimab. The receptors come from an adult with an advanced solid tumor such as melanoma, head and neck, liver or kidney cancer.

J is TRBJ1-6 and V is TRBV28, with 7 positions matching TRBD1. Losses at the gene ends were 6 bases for V and 0 bases for J; bases not matched to a gene: 8. Germline V gene lookup returns CDR1 MDHEN and CDR2 SYDVKM. The CDR3 totals 17 residues. Here the CDR3 DNA reads TGTGCCAGCAGACCTCGACAGGGCCCCTCCTATAATTCACCCCTCCACTTT. Residues: CASRPRQGPSYNSPLHF. Using reference TRBV28 and TRBJ1-6 for the parts outside the CDR3, the full variable domain is DVKVTQSSRYLVKRTGEKVFLECVQDMDHENMFWYRQDPGLGLRLIYFSYDVKMKEKGDIPEGYSVSREKKERFSLILESASTNQTSMYLCASRPRQGPSYNSPLHFGNGTRLTVT.

The rearrangement uses TRBV7-9 and TRBJ2-3; no clear D gene. The V end was cut by 1 base, the J end by 1 base, with 6 bases between. Per the germline V gene, CDR1 is SEHNR and CDR2 is FQNEAQ (reference sequence). The CDR3 runs 14 residues. CDR3 residues: CASSLEWRTDTQYF. The CDR3 region has the DNA TGTGCCAGCAGCTTAGAATGGCGCACAGATACGCAGTATTTT. Full variable domain (outside the CDR3, taken from reference TRBV7-9 and TRBJ2-3): DTGVSQNPRHKITKRGQNVTFRCDPISEHNRLYWYRQTLGQGPEFLTYFQNEAQLEKSRLLSDRFSAERPKGSFSTLEIQRTEQGDSAMYLCASSLEWRTDTQYFGPGTRLTVL.

The rearrangement uses TRBV18 and TRBJ2-3; possibly TRBD2 for D (5 bases). This CDR3 has 13 residues. From germline, CDR1 is KGHSH and CDR2 LQKENI. The V end was cut by 3 bases, the J end by 7 bases, with 11 bases between. The CDR3 is CASSPRGGNTQYF. Here the CDR3 DNA reads TGTGCCAGCTCACCGAGAGGAGGTAATACGCAGTATTTT.

The chain uses TRBV9 and TRBJ1-1; TRBD1 is a possible D gene (5 bases). Trimming stripped 0 bases from V and 1 base from J, with 16 bases between. CDR1 SGDLS and CDR2 YYNGEE come from the germline V gene. CDR3 length: 17 residues. This chain's CDR3 is CASSVVPSDRTNTEAFF. CDR3 DNA: TGTGCCAGCAGCGTAGTCCCCAGCGACAGAACGAACACTGAAGCTTTCTTT.

The V and J genes are TRBV28 and TRBJ2-7; no reliable D call. Germline V gives CDR1 MDHEN, CDR2 SYDVKM. Trimming pared 5 bases from V and 2 bases from J, leaving 13 bases between. The CDR3 spans 14 residues. The DNA of the CDR3 is TGTGCCAGCAGTCAAGACACGGTTACCTACGAGCAGTACTTC. Translation: CASSQDTVTYEQYF.

This clone was recorded once. The chain couples TRBV25-1 to TRBJ2-5; TRBD2 is a possible D gene (7 bases). The V gene lost 3 bases and the J gene lost 5 bases, with 16 bases spanning the gap. Germline loops: CDR1 MGHDK, CDR2 SYGVNS. The CDR3 length is 15 residues. The CDR3: CASSDRLQGGETQYF. The CDR3 DNA is TGTGCCAGCAGTGATAGGTTACAGGGAGGGGAGACCCAGTACTTC.

V and J are TRBV19 and TRBJ1-2, with 7 nucleotides matching TRBD1. Germline V lookup: CDR1 LNHDA, CDR2 SQIVND (reference sequence). The ends lost 3 bases at V and 0 bases at J; junction bases unmatched: 7. The CDR3 contains 16 residues. The CDR3: CASSILRQGSNYGYTF. CDR3 nucleotides: TGTGCCAGTAGTATCCTACGACAGGGTTCTAACTATGGCTACACCTTC.

Concerning this clone: One junction end does not reproduce the germline sequence, and a read error may be involved. In DNA, the CDR3 is TGTGCCAGCAGCCTCTTAGCGGGAGGGACGACAGACTTC. Translation: CASSLLAGGTTDF. This chain connects TRBV11-2 to TRBJ2-7; 11 nucleotides match TRBD2. The CDR3 length is 13 residues. Looked up from germline, CDR1 is SGHAT and CDR2 is FQNNGV.

V usage is TRBV7-9 and J usage is TRBJ2-1; TRBD2 is a possible D gene (5 bases). This CDR3 contains 14 residues. Germline loops: CDR1 SEHNR, CDR2 FQNEAQ (reference sequence). V gave up 3 bases and J gave up 6 bases, with 12 bases separating them. CDR3 DNA sequence: TGTGCCAGCAGCTTTGAGACTATGTCCAATGAGCAGTTCTTC. Protein product: CASSFETMSNEQFF.

The chain links TRBV28 to TRBJ1-5, with unresolved D. The germline CDR1 and CDR2 sequences are MDHEN and SYDVKM. Trimming cost V 2 bases and J 0 bases, with 5 bases left between them. This CDR3 comprises 14 residues. The CDR3 DNA is TGTGCCAGCAGTTTAGGTCTTAGCAATCAGCCCCAGCATTTT. Residues: CASSLGLSNQPQHF.